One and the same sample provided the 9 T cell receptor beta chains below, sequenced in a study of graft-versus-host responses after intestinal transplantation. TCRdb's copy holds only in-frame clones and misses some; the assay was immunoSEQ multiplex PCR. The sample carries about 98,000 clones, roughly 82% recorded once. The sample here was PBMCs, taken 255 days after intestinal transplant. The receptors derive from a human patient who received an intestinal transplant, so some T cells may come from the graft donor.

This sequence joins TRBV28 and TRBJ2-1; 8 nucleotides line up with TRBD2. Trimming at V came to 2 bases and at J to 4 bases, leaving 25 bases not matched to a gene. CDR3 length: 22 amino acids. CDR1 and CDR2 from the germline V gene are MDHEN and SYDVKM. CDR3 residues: CASSLRDRSPISTLAGYNEQFF. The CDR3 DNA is TGTGCCAGCAGTTTACGAGACAGGAGTCCCATCAGCACGCTAGCGGGTTACAATGAGCAGTTCTTC.

The CDR3 DNA reads as TGTGCCAGCAGTCCCCGACTAGCGGGGCCTTGGGAGACCCAGTACTTC. It yields the protein CASSPRLAGPWETQYF. The chain couples TRBV28 to TRBJ2-5, with 11 nucleotides matching TRBD2. CDR1 and CDR2 (germline): MDHEN, SYDVKM. J gave up 5 bases and V 5 bases, and 10 bases lay outside the gene matches. CDR3 size: 16 residues.

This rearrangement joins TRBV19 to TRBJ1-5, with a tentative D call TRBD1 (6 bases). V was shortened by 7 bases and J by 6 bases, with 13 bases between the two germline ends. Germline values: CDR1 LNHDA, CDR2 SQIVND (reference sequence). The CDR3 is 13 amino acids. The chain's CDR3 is CASKYGGAQPQHF. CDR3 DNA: TGTGCCAGTAAATACGGGGGGGCTCAGCCCCAGCATTTT.

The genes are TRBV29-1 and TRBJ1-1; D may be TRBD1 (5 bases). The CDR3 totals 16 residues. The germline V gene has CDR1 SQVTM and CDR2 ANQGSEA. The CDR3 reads CCFWGTTDGVNTEAFF. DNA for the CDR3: TGCTGCTTTTGGGGGACGACGGACGGAGTGAACACTGAAGCTTTCTTT. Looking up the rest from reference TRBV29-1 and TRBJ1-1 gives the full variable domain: SAVISQKPSRDICQRGTSLTIQCQVDSQVTMMFWYRQQPGQSLTLIATANQGSEATYESGFVIDKFPISRPNLTFSTLTVSNMSPEDSSIYLCCFWGTTDGVNTEAFFGQGTRLTVV.

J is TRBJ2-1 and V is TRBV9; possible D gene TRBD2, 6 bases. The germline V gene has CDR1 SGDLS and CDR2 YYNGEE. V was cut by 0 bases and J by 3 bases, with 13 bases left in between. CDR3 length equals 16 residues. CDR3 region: CASSVAGGTDYNEQFF. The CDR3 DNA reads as TGTGCCAGCAGCGTAGCTGGGGGGACCGACTACAATGAGCAGTTCTTC.

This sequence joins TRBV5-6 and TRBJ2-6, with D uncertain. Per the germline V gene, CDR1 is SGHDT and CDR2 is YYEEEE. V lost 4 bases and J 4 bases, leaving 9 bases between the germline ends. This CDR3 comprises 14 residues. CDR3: CASSQFAGANVLTF. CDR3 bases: TGTGCCAGCAGCCAGTTTGCCGGGGCCAACGTCCTGACTTTC.

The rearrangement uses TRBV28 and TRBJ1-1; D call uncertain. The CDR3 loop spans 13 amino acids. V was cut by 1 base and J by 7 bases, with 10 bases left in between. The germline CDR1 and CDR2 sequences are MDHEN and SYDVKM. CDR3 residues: CASSLYGEDEAFF. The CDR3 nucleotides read TGTGCCAGCAGTTTATATGGGGAAGATGAAGCTTTCTTT.

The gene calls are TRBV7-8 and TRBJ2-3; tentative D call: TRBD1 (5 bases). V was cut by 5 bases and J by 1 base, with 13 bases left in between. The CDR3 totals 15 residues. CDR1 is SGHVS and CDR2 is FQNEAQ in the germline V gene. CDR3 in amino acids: CASSDGLRGTDTQYF. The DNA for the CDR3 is TGTGCCAGCAGCGATGGCCTCAGGGGCACAGATACGCAGTATTTT.

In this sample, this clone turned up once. CDR3 residues: CASSFTGGWQPQHF. Written as DNA, the CDR3 is TGTGCCAGTAGTTTTACAGGGGGCTGGCAGCCCCAGCATTTT. The genes are TRBV19 and TRBJ1-5, with 9 bases lining up with TRBD1. The germline gives CDR1 LNHDA, CDR2 SQIVND (reference sequence). CDR3 length: 14 residues. Losses at the gene ends were 5 bases for V and 7 bases for J; bases not matched to a gene: 6.